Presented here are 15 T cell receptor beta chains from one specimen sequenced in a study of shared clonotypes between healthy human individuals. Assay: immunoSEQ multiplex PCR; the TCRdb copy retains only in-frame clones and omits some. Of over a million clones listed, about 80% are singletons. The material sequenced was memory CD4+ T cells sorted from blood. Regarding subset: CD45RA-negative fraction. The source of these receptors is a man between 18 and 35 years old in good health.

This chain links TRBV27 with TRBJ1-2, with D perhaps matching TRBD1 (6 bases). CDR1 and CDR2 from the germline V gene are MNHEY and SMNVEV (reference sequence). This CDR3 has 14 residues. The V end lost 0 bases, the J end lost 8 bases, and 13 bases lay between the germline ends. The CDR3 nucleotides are TGTGCCAGCAGTTTATCCAGGGCAGGGGACGGCTACACCTTC. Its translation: CASSLSRAGDGYTF.

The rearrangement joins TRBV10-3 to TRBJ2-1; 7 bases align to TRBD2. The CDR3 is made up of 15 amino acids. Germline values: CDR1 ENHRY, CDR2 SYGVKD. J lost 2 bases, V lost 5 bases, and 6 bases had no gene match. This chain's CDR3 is CAISPGGLTYNEQFF. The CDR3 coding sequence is TGTGCCATCAGTCCGGGGGGACTAACCTACAATGAGCAGTTCTTC.

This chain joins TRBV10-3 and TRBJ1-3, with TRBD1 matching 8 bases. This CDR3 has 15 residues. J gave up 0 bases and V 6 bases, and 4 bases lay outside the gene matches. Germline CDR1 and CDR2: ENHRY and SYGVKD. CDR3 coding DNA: TGTGCCATCAGCAACGACAGGGGCTCTGGAAACACCATATATTTT. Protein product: CAISNDRGSGNTIYF.

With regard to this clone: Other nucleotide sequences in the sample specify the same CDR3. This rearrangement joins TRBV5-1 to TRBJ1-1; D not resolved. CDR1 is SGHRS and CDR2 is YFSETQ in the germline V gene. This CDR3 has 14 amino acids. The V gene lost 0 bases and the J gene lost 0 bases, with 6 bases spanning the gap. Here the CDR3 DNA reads TGCGCCAGCAGCTTGGGTCGTTTGAACACTGAAGCTTTCTTT. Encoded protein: CASSLGRLNTEAFF.

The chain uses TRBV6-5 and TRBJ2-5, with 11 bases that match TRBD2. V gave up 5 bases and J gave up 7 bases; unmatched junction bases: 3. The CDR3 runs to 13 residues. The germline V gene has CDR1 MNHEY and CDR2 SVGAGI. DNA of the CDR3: TGTGCCAGCAGTCAGGGACTAGCGGCGACCCAGTACTTC. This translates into CASSQGLAATQYF.

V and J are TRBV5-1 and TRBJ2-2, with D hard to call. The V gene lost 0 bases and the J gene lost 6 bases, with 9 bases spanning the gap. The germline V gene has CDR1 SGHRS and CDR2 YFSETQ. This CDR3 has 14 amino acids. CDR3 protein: CASSLETVAGELFF. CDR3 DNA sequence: TGCGCCAGCAGCTTGGAGACGGTCGCCGGGGAGCTGTTTTTT.

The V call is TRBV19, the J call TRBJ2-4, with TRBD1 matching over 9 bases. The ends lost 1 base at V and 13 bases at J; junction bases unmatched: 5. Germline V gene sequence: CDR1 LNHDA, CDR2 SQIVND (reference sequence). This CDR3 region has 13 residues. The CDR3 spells CASSIGTGVAQYF. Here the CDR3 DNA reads TGTGCCAGTAGTATAGGGACAGGGGTCGCCCAGTACTTC.

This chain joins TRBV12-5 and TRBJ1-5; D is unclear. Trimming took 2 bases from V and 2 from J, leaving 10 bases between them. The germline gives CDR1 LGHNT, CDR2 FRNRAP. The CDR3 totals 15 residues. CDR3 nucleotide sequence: TGTGCTAGTGGTTTGTCCGGGATACGCAATCAGCCCCAGCATTTT. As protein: CASGLSGIRNQPQHF. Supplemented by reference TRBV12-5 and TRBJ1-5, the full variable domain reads DARVTQTPRHKVTEMGQEVTMRCQPILGHNTVFWYRQTMMQGLELLAYFRNRAPLDDSGMPKDRFSAEMPDATLATLKIQPSEPRDSAVYFCASGLSGIRNQPQHFGDGTRLSIL.

CDR3 DNA sequence: TGTGCCAGCAGCGAAAATTTGAGGGTTGCCTCTGGGGCCAACGTCCTGACTTTC. Its protein product is CASSENLRVASGANVLTF. The chain links TRBV5-4 to TRBJ2-6; the D gene is possibly TRBD2 (5 bases). The V gene's germline CDR1 is SGHNT and CDR2 YYREEE (reference sequence). This CDR3 contains 18 residues. V was clipped by 4 bases and J by 0 bases, with 17 bases between them.

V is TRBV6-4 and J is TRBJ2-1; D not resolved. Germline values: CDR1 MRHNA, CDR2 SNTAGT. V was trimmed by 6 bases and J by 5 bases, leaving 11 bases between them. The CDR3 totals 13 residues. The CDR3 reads CASSRNWDNEQFF. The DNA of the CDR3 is TGTGCCAGCAGCCGCAACTGGGACAATGAGCAGTTCTTC.

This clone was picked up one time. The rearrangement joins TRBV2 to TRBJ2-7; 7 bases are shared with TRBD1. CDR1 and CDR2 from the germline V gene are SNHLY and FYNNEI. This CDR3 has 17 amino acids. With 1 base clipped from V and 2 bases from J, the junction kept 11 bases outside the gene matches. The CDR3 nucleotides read TGTGCCAGCAGTGAAGGATTAATGTGGCAGGGGGCCTACGAGCAGTACTTC. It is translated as CASSEGLMWQGAYEQYF.

The CDR3 DNA reads TGTGCCAGCACCGACAGGGGAAGCTCCTACGAGCAGTACTTC. Protein product: CASTDRGSSYEQYF. The chain joins TRBV2 to TRBJ2-7; 8 positions agree with TRBD1. The trim removed 7 bases at V and 0 bases at J, leaving 5 bases unmatched. Germline V gene data show CDR1 as SNHLY and CDR2 as FYNNEI. This CDR3 is built from 14 residues. Full variable domain (missing parts from reference TRBV2 and TRBJ2-7): EPEVTQTPSHQVTQMGQEVILRCVPISNHLYFYWYRQILGQKVEFLVSFYNNEISEKSEIFDDQFSVERPDGSNFTLKIRSTKLEDSAMYFCASTDRGSSYEQYFGPGTRLTVT.

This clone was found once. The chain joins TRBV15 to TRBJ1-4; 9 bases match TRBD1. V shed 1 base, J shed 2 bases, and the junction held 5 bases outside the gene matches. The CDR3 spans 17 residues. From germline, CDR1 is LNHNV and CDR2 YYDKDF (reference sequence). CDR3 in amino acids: CATSRGTGGTTNEKLFF. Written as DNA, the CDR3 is TGTGCCACCAGCAGAGGTACAGGGGGCACGACTAATGAAAAACTGTTTTTT.

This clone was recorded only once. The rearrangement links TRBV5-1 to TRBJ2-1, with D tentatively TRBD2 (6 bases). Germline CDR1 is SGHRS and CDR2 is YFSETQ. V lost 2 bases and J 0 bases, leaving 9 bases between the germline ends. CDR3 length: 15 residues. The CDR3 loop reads CASSFGTSSYNEQFF. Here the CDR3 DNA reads TGCGCCAGCAGCTTCGGGACTTCCTCCTACAATGAGCAGTTCTTC.

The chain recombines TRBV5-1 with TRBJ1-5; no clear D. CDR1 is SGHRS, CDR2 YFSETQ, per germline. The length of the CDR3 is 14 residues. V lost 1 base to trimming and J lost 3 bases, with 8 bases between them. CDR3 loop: CASSLPGDNQPQHF. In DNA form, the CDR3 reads TGCGCCAGCAGCTTGCCCGGCGACAATCAGCCCCAGCATTTT.